These T cell receptor beta chains were read from a single sample in a study of OX40 agonist ivuxolimab in advanced cancers. Repertoires were generated with immunoSEQ multiplex PCR, while TCRdb's copy carries only in-frame clones and drops some. Of 34,000 or so clones in the sample, under 90% were seen once. Sequencing used CD4+ or CD8+ T cells sorted from blood, obtained in a trial of the OX40 agonist ivuxolimab. These receptors all stem from an adult with an advanced solid tumor such as melanoma, head and neck, liver or kidney cancer. CDR3s leave out the opening cysteine and the closing phenylalanine or tryptophan.

j_gene,v_gene,CDR3aa
TRBJ2-7,TRBV4-3,ASSLSGRAASYEQY
TRBJ2-2,TRBV6-1,ASKAGANTGELF
TRBJ1-2,TRBV6-5,ASSGTVNYGYT
TRBJ1-1,TRBV11-3,ASSLDGRSEAF
TRBJ1-1,TRBV11-2,ASSDGQDLYGTEAF
TRBJ2-7,TRBV28,ASSLTGWGSYEQY
TRBJ1-2,TRBV6-5,ASTYDRDHGYT
TRBJ2-2,TRBV7-9,ASSLALGYTGELF
TRBJ2-6,TRBV27,ASSLHLSGANVLT
TRBJ1-2,TRBV6-5,ASSEGGEDYGYT
TRBJ2-5,TRBV5-1,ASSLTPTGTQETQY
TRBJ2-1,TRBV5-1,ASRTEMGNEQF
TRBJ2-3,TRBV19,ASSPPTSGTHSDTQY
TRBJ2-5,TRBV27,ASSLKGRWFETQY
TRBJ2-7,TRBV5-4,ASSLRAGTYEQY
TRBJ1-2,TRBV28,ASSPDTANYGYT
TRBJ1-1,TRBV5-1,ASSWDRGVTEAF
TRBJ1-2,TRBV7-2,ASSLEGTGVGYGYT
TRBJ2-5,TRBV7-2,ASSLVLGTSAETQY
TRBJ1-5,TRBV2,ASSAEGYQPQH
TRBJ2-4,TRBV5-1,ASSQVGVAGEVKNIQY
TRBJ2-7,TRBV18,ASSLRTGGDHEQY
TRBJ1-1,TRBV7-3,ASSPRAGTNTEAF
TRBJ1-6,TRBV18,ASSPPGRAENSPLH
TRBJ2-7,TRBV4-3,ASSQDHSGRASWYSYEQY
TRBJ2-7,TRBV5-4,ASSLGGRTYEQY
TRBJ2-2,TRBV28,ASRKTDTGELF
TRBJ1-3,TRBV28,ASSLQGTGWNTIY
TRBJ1-1,TRBV5-1,ASSLMGLHTEAF
TRBJ2-5,TRBV7-2,ASSLGRTSGRRETQY
TRBJ1-2,TRBV30,ACSPYRVGGYT
TRBJ1-1,TRBV9,ASSLDGVNTEAF
TRBJ1-2,TRBV6-6,ASNNLGGGLDGYT
TRBJ1-2,TRBV4-1,ASSPWTGSGYT
TRBJ2-1,TRBV11-3,ASSLDSLSYNEQF
TRBJ1-4,TRBV27,ASSGSSGREKLF
TRBJ2-2,TRBV27,ASSLLGQYTGELF
TRBJ2-2,TRBV18,ASSPPWQGDTGELF